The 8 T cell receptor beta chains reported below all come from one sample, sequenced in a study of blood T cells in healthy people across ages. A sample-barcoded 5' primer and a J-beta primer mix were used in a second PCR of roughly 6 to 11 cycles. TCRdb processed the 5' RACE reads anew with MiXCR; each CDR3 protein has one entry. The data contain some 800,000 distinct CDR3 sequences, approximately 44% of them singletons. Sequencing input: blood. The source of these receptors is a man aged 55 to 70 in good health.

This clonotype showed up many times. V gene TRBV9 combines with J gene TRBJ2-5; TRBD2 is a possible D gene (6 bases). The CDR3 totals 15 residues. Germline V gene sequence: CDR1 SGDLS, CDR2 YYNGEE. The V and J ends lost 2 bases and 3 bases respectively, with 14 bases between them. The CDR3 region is CASSVSHGGEETQYF. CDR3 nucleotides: TGTGCCAGCAGCGTTAGCCACGGCGGGGAAGAGACCCAGTACTTC.

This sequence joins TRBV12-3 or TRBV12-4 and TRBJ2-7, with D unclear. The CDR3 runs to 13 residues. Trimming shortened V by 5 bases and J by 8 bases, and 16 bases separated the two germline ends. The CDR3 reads CASSVERRPKQYF. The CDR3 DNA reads TGTGCCAGCAGTGTAGAGAGAAGGCCCAAGCAGTACTTC.

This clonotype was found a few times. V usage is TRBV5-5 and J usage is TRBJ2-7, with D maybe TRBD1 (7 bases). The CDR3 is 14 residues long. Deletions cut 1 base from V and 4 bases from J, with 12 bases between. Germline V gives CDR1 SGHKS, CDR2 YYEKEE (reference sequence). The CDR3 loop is CASSLQTGRYEQYF. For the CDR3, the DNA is TGTGCCAGCAGCTTGCAGACAGGGAGGTACGAGCAGTACTTC.

CDR3 residues: CASSSPDLYSYEQYF. The DNA of the CDR3 is TGTGCCAGCAGCTCCCCGGACCTCTACTCCTACGAGCAGTACTTC. The chain couples TRBV12-3 or TRBV12-4 to TRBJ2-7, with D uncertain. The CDR3 length is 15 residues. The ends were cut back, 6 bases at V and 0 bases at J, with 15 bases in the middle.

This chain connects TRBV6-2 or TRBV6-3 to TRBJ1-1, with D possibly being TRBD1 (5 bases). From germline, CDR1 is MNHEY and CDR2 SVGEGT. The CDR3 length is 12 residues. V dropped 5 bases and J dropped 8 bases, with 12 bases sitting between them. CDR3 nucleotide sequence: TGTGCCAGCAGTAGGGGAAGTCTCGAAGCTTTCTTT. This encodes CASSRGSLEAFF.

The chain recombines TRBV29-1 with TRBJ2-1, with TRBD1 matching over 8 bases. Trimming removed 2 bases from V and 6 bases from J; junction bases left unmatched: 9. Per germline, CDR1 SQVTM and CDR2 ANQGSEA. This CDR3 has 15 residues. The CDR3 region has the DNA TGCAGCGTTGAACAGGGGGCGGGGTTGTCCAATGAGCAGTTCTTC. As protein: CSVEQGAGLSNEQFF.

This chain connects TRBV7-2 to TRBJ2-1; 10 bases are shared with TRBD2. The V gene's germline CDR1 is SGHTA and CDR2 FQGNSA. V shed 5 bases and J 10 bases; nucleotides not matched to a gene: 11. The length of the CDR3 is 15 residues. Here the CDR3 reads CASSPKSGGAVEQFF. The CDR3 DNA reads TGTGCCAGCAGCCCCAAAAGCGGGGGGGCGGTGGAGCAGTTCTTC.

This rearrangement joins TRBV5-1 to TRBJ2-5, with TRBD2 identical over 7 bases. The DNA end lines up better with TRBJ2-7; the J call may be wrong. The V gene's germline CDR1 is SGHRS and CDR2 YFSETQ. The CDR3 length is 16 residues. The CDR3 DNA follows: TGCGCCAGCAGCCGGCGGGGGAACCAAGCCAAATACGAGCAGTACTTC. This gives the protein CASSRRGNQAKYEQYF.